This entry lists 19 T cell receptor beta chains sequenced from one sample in a study of T cells after posttransplantation cyclophosphamide. The naive gate required viable CD3+CD4+ or CD3+CD8+ cells with CCR7+CD45RA+CD45RO-CD95-CD27+CD28+ phenotype. Libraries were prepared by immunoSEQ multiplex PCR; TCRdb keeps only in-frame clonotypes and omits some of them. The sample has roughly 30,000 clones, about 91% seen once. The specimen was naive CD4+ T cells sorted from blood. These receptor sequences come from a man under 40 in good health and a related stem cell transplant donor.

In the case of this clone: Mismatch with germline at one junction end may stem from a read error. This chain connects TRBV29-1 to TRBJ2-3, with D tentatively TRBD1 (6 bases). Germline V gene lookup returns CDR1 SQVTM and CDR2 ANQGSEA. This CDR3 contains 13 residues. The CDR3 DNA is TGCAGCGTTGAAGATCACGGGGACACATACGCAAGATTT. Translation: CSVEDHGDTYARF.

This clone was seen a few times. The chain uses TRBV6-6 and TRBJ1-5, with unresolved D. From germline, CDR1 is MNHNY and CDR2 SVGAGI (reference sequence). V shed 0 bases and J shed 4 bases, with 7 bases lying between them. The CDR3 contains 14 residues. CDR3 region: CASSYSGGNQPQHF. The CDR3 DNA sequence: TGTGCCAGCAGTTACTCGGGAGGGAATCAGCCCCAGCATTTT.

The genes are TRBV7-2 and TRBJ2-5, with TRBD1 matching over 7 bases. Germline-derived CDR1 and CDR2 are SGHTA and FQGNSA. This CDR3 region has 16 residues. The J segment lost 2 bases and the V segment lost 1 base, leaving 7 bases of the junction unmatched. CDR3 protein: CASSLVLATGQETQYF. The CDR3 DNA follows: TGTGCCAGCAGCTTAGTATTGGCGACAGGGCAAGAGACCCAGTACTTC.

The rearrangement joins TRBV2 to TRBJ2-5, with D possibly being TRBD1 (5 bases). Trimming shortened V by 2 bases and J by 1 base, and 8 bases separated the two germline ends. The germline gives CDR1 SNHLY, CDR2 FYNNEI. The CDR3 is 14 amino acids. CDR3 coding DNA: TGTGCCAGCAGTGAAAGACAGATCCAAGAGACCCAGTACTTC. As protein: CASSERQIQETQYF. The complete variable domain, with remaining parts taken from reference TRBV2 and TRBJ2-5, reads EPEVTQTPSHQVTQMGQEVILRCVPISNHLYFYWYRQILGQKVEFLVSFYNNEISEKSEIFDDQFSVERPDGSNFTLKIRSTKLEDSAMYFCASSERQIQETQYFGPGTRLLVL.

This chain joins TRBV6-4 and TRBJ2-1; 7 bases fit TRBD2. The V segment lost 3 bases and the J segment 4 bases; nucleotides outside the gene matches: 6. The CDR3 contains 15 residues. Germline assignment: CDR1 MRHNA and CDR2 SNTAGT. CDR3 residues: CASSEGGGPYNEQFF. The CDR3 DNA follows: TGTGCCAGCAGTGAAGGCGGGGGACCTTACAATGAGCAGTTCTTC.

As concerns this clone: Germline and junction disagree at one end, which may indicate a read error. This chain links TRBV7-7 with TRBJ2-1; D might be TRBD1 (9 bases). The CDR3 runs to 15 residues. In germline, CDR1 is SSHAT, CDR2 FNYEAQ (reference sequence). The CDR3 sequence is CASSLAGQGGDEQFF. The CDR3 DNA follows: TGTGCTAGCAGCTTAGCGGGACAGGGAGGGGATGAGCAGTTCTTC.

On this clone itself: Germline and junction disagree at one end, which may indicate a read error. The sample carries other DNA sequences with the same CDR3. The V gene is TRBV28, the J gene TRBJ1-6; D gene uncertain. CDR3 size: 11 residues. Germline CDR1 and CDR2: MDHEN and SYDVKM. The CDR3 region has the DNA TGTGCCAGCAGTTCTTATTCCCCCCTCCACTTT. It translates to CASSSYSPLHF.

J is TRBJ2-5 and V is TRBV7-2, with 10 nucleotides matching TRBD2. The CDR3 sequence is 16 residues long. Per the germline V gene, CDR1 is SGHTA and CDR2 is FQGNSA. After removal of 2 bases from V and 6 bases from J, the junction contained 9 bases not matched to a gene. Written as DNA, the CDR3 is TGTGCCAGCAGCTTATCGGCTAGCGGGGGCATAAAGACCCAGTACTTC. Translated: CASSLSASGGIKTQYF.

CDR3 sequence (DNA): TGTGCCAGCAGTTTATCGATAAGGGGGGGGCGCAAGCAGTACTTC. Translating gives CASSLSIRGGRKQYF. The chain is built from TRBV27 and TRBJ2-7; a possible D gene is TRBD2 (7 bases). Trimming pared 0 bases from V and 8 bases from J, leaving 17 bases between. Per the germline V gene, CDR1 is MNHEY and CDR2 is SMNVEV (reference sequence). The CDR3 has 15 residues.

Only one count was recorded for this clone. The chain employs TRBV19 and TRBJ1-4, with D maybe TRBD1 (6 bases). V lost 6 bases and J 3 bases, leaving 20 bases between the germline ends. The CDR3 loop spans 17 amino acids. CDR1 and CDR2 from the germline V gene are LNHDA and SQIVND (reference sequence). CDR3 residues: CASSLGTTRWPNEKLFF. CDR3 DNA sequence: TGTGCCAGTAGCCTCGGGACAACAAGGTGGCCTAATGAAAAACTGTTTTTT.

This clone showed up just once. The rearrangement joins TRBV6-5 to TRBJ2-2; D perhaps matches TRBD1 (5 bases). V dropped 5 bases and J dropped 5 bases, with 15 bases sitting between them. Germline CDR1 and CDR2: MNHEY and SVGAGI. This CDR3 region has 15 residues. CDR3 residues: CASSLTQGSTGELFF. CDR3 nucleotide sequence: TGTGCCAGCAGTCTAACCCAGGGTTCGACCGGGGAGCTGTTTTTT.

The chain recombines TRBV19 with TRBJ1-2; the D gene is possibly TRBD1 (6 bases). Germline V CDR1 and CDR2: LNHDA, SQIVND (reference sequence). The CDR3 has 12 amino acids. The V end lost 7 bases, the J end lost 5 bases, and 11 bases lay between the germline ends. CDR3 amino acids: CASTGGGYGYTF. The CDR3 DNA reads as TGTGCCAGTACGGGGGGCGGGTATGGCTACACCTTC.

The V gene is TRBV5-1, the J gene TRBJ2-7; D is possibly TRBD2 (5 bases). Trimming removed 2 bases at V and 0 bases at J, with 12 bases between. The CDR3 has 15 amino acids. CDR1 and CDR2 (germline): SGHRS, YFSETQ. CDR3: CASSLRESISYEQYF. The CDR3, as DNA: TGCGCCAGCAGCTTAAGGGAGTCGATCTCCTACGAGCAGTACTTC.

Only one count was recorded for this clone. The rearrangement joins TRBV5-6 to TRBJ2-1; D perhaps matches TRBD1 (6 bases). The V and J ends lost 3 bases and 4 bases respectively, with 11 bases between them. The V gene's germline CDR1 is SGHDT and CDR2 YYEEEE. The CDR3 consists of 14 residues. The DNA of the CDR3 is TGTGCCAGCAGCTCCAAACAGGGTTACAATGAGCAGTTCTTC. Residues: CASSSKQGYNEQFF.

This chain uses TRBV11-3 with TRBJ2-1; a weak D match, TRBD1 (6 bases). This CDR3 spans 14 amino acids. Trimming left V 5 bases short and J 4 bases short, with 12 bases between. The V gene's germline CDR1 is SGHNT and CDR2 YENEEA. The CDR3 DNA reads as TGTGCCAGCAGCCCCGAGAGGGGGTACAATGAGCAGTTCTTC. Its translation: CASSPERGYNEQFF.

CDR3 region: CASSPEREVDTGELFF. In DNA, the CDR3 is TGCGCCAGCAGTCCGGAGCGGGAGGTTGACACCGGGGAGCTGTTTTTT. The chain employs TRBV23-1 and TRBJ2-2, with 9 bases aligning to TRBD2. TRBV23-1 is reported as an ORF; its role is uncertain. J was trimmed by 3 bases and V by 4 bases; bases with no gene match: 6. This CDR3 spans 16 amino acids.

This chain uses TRBV19 with TRBJ1-6; maybe TRBD1 (5 bases). This CDR3 region has 17 residues. The V end was cut by 7 bases, the J end by 6 bases, with 22 bases between. Looked up from germline, CDR1 is LNHDA and CDR2 is SQIVND (reference sequence). CDR3 amino acids: CASNGGAVLSGNSPLHF. The CDR3, as DNA: TGTGCCAGTAACGGAGGGGCTGTCTTATCGGGTAATTCACCCCTCCACTTT.

This sequence joins TRBV4-1 and TRBJ1-4; 8 nucleotides line up with TRBD1. Trimming took 6 bases from V and 8 from J; bases not matched to a gene: 11. The CDR3 totals 15 residues. Germline CDR1 MGHRA, CDR2 YSYEKL. The CDR3 reads CASRPQDRVGEKLFF. CDR3 nucleotides: TGCGCCAGCAGACCCCAGGACAGGGTGGGAGAAAAACTGTTTTTT.

CDR3 sequence: CASSLSLRQETQYF. DNA of the CDR3: TGTGCCAGCAGTTTATCCTTACGGCAAGAGACCCAGTACTTC. This sequence joins TRBV27 and TRBJ2-5, with D hard to call. CDR3 length: 14 amino acids. Germline CDR1 and CDR2: MNHEY and SMNVEV (reference sequence). The germline V and J ends were trimmed by 0 bases and 2 bases, with 7 bases remaining between them.